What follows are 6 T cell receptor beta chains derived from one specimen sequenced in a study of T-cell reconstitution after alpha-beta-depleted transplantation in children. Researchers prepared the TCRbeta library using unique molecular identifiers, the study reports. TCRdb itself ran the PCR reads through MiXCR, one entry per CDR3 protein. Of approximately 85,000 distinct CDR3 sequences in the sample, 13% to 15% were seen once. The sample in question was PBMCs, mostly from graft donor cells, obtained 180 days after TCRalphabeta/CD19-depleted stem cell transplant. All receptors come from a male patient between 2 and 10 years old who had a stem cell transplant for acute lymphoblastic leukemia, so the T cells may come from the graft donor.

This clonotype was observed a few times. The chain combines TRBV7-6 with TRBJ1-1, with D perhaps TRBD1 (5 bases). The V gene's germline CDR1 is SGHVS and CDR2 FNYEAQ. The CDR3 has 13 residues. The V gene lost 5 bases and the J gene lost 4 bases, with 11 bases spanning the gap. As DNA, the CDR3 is TGTGCCAGCAGCCAAGGCGGGGGCACTGAAGCTTTCTTT. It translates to CASSQGGGTEAFF.

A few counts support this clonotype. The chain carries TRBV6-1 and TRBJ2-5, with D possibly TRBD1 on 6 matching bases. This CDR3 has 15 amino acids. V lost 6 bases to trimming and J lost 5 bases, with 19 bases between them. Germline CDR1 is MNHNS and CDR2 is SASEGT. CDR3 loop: CASRRLTGMSETQYF. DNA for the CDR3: TGTGCCAGCAGACGACTTACAGGGATGTCGGAGACCCAGTACTTC.

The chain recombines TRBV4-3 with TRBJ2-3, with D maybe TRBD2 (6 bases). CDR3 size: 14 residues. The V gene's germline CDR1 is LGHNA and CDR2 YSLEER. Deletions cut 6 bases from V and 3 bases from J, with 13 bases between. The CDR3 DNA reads TGCGCCAGCAGGGGACTTTCTGGGACAGATACGCAGTATTTT. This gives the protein CASRGLSGTDTQYF.

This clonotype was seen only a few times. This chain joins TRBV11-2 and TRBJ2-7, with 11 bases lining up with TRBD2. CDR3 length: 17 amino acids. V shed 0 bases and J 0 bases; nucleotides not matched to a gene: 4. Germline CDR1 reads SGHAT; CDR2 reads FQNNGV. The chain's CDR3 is CASSLERLAGFSYEQYF. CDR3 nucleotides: TGTGCCAGCAGCTTAGAAAGACTAGCGGGGTTCTCCTACGAGCAGTACTTC.

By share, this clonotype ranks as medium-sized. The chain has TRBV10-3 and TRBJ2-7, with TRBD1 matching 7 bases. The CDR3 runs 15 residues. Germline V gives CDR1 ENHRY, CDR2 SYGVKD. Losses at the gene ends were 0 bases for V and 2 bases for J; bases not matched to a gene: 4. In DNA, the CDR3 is TGTGCCATCAGTGAGTCGACAGGGATCCCCTACGAGCAGTACTTC. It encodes CAISESTGIPYEQYF.

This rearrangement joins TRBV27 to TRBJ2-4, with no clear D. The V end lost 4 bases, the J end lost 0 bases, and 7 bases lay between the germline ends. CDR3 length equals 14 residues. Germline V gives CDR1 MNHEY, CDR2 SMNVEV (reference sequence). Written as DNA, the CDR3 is TGTGCCAGCAGTTCCCTTCTAGCCAAAAACATTCAGTACTTC. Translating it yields CASSSLLAKNIQYF.